This T cell receptor (beta chain) was recovered during a study of blood T cell repertoires in COVID-19. The length of the CDR3 is 16 residues. The ends were cut back, 3 bases at V and 2 bases at J, with 17 bases in the middle. Per the germline V gene, CDR1 is LGHNA and CDR2 is YSLEER. Here immunoSEQ multiplex PCR was the method, and the copy in TCRdb shows in-frame clones only, minus some. This sample has 95,000 or so clones, with 75% to 90% found just once. The sequence came from an elderly man with active or convalescent COVID-19. The sequencing sample was made of peripheral blood. The chain uses TRBV4-3 and TRBJ2-7; D may be TRBD1 (5 bases). The chain's CDR3 is CASSQYVGQAAYEQYF. Written as DNA, the CDR3 is TGCGCCAGCAGCCAGTACGTGGGGCAGGCGGCCTACGAGCAGTACTTC.